This T cell receptor (beta chain) emerged from a study of CD8 T cells in Susac syndrome (dated by TCRdb to about 2019). Looking at the study overall: Repertoire sequencing was used to test whether CD8+ T cell activation and differentiation in Susac syndrome was antigen driven. CD8+ T cell repertoire clonality was compared between eleven to twelve healthy donors, approximately 14 Susac syndrome patients and approximately 16 multiple sclerosis patients.

The CDR3 runs 14 residues from the cysteine to the phenylalanine. This entry keeps only the CDR3 DNA: 42 bases, framed from base 1. The V and J ends are trimmed by 3 bases and 0 bases, leaving 11 bases between them. The germline V gene (reference sequence) yields GTSNPN for CDR1 and SVGIG for CDR2. RNA was extracted using the RNeasy kit, and roughly 0.45 to 1 microgram was reverse transcribed with random hexamers. The immunoSEQ multiplex PCR assay, which covers 54 Vbeta and 13 Jbeta segments, was used to amplify TCR beta CDR3 regions. PCR amplification bias was corrected using a synthetic template baseline for primer optimization and computational correction. In the authors' own workflow: Reads were assigned to V, D and J genes according to IMGT and analyzed in immunoSEQ Analyzer, with only productive sequences retained. To calculate clonality, Shannon entropy was normalized by log2 of the number of productive unique sequences and then subtracted from one. For each patient and control, public and private clones were evaluated within the 100 most prevalent clones. A clone was defined as Susac-specific if it was absent from the healthy and MS cohorts, from 950 to 1,300 published viral clones and from other ImmuneACCESS disease sequences. TCRdb trimmed public reads at Q25 via fastp, called clones via MiXCR and kept in-frame beta chains. Each CDR3 protein gets just one entry, which takes the most common genes and DNA from the rows behind it. Here the V and J calls rest on TCRdb's processing, not on the authors' analysis. The sample data list approximately 130,000 distinct CDR3 sequences, and about 90% of these were observed just once. The ten largest clones add up to approximately 0.24% of the sample.

Peripheral blood CD8+ and CD4+ T cells from healthy donors, Susac syndrome patients and multiple sclerosis patients were profiled using high-throughput TCR beta sequencing. Multiple sclerosis controls were treatment-naive patients with stable or active relapsing-remitting disease fulfilling revised McDonald criteria. Bulk CD8+ and CD4+ T cells were purified by magnetic negative isolation, while CD8+ TEMRA cells were enriched using FACS. Blood was collected in EDTA tubes and processed within 24 hours, with PBMCs isolated through density gradient centrifugation. PBMCs destined for TCR sequencing were cryopreserved in liquid nitrogen and later thawed in a 37 °C water bath. A purity of at least 90% was achieved for sorted or isolated CD4+, CD8+ and CD8+ TEMRA cells. Beyond this particular receptor, the publication reports: The study acknowledged that relatively few individuals were included in the TCR sequencing and HLA analysis.

For this clonotype: Its antigen remains unidentified. Base quality data are lacking; no much larger clone is found one base away.

The sample comprised CD8+ T cells from PBMCs. This receptor chain uses TRBV30 and TRBJ2-5; no confident D gene assignment can be made. The TCR comes from a human donor with multiple sclerosis. The CDR3: CAWSPPLDQETQYF. The DNA sequence reads TGTGCCTGGAGCCCGCCGTTGGACCAAGAGACCCAGTACTTC.